This T cell receptor (beta chain) originates from a study of CD8+CD57+ T cells in acquired aplastic anemia. Whole-study results and caveats: Patients and controls were found to share 25 to 30 CD8+ CDR3 sequences.

Remarks on this clonotype: The antigen is not known.

The CDR3 runs to 12 residues. V lost 5 bases to trimming and J lost 6 bases, with 13 bases between them. Per germline, CDR1 DFQATT and CDR2 SNEGSKA (reference sequence). TCR beta VDJ and CDR3 were profiled, and genomic DNA was the template. TCRdb analysed the reads with MiXCR anew, one entry per CDR3 protein. This table has a few hundred thousand distinct CDR3 sequences, approximately 32% appearing once. Patients selected for sequencing had displayed CD8+CD57+ cell expansion by flow cytometry. Every patient presented with severe acquired aplastic anemia. Receipt of therapy had not occurred in any patient by the time of blood sampling.

Material: sorted CD4+, CD8+, or CD8+CD57+ T cells (not recorded which) from PBMCs. The chain links TRBV20-1 to TRBJ1-1, with D tentatively TRBD1 (6 bases). The receptor comes from a human donor with aplastic anemia. The CDR3 loop reads CSARGPGAEAFF. The CDR3 coding sequence is TGCAGTGCTCGAGGCCCAGGGGCTGAAGCTTTCTTT.